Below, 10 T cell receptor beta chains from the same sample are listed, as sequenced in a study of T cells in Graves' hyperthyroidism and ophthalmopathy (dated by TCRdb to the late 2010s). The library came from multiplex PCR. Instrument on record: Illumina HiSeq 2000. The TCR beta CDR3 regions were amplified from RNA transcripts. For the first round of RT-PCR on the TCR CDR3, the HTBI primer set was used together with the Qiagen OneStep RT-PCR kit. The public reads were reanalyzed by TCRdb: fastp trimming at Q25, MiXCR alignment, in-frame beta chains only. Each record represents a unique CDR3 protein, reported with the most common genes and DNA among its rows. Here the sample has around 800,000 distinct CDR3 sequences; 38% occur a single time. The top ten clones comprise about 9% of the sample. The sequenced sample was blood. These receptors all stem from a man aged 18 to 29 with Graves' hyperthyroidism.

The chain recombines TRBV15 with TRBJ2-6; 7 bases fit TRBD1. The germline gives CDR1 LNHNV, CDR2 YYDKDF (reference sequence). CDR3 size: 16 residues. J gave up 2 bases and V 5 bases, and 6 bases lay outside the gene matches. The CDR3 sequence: CATSGSDRPGANVLTF. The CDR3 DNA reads TGTGCCACCAGCGGATCGGACAGGCCTGGGGCCAACGTCCTGACTTTC. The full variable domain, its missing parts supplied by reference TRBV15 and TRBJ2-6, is DAMVIQNPRYQVTQFGKPVTLSCSQTLNHNVMYWYQQKSSQAPKLLFHYYDKDFNNEADTPDNFQSRRPNTSFCFLDIRSPGLGDTAMYLCATSGSDRPGANVLTFGAGSRLTVL.

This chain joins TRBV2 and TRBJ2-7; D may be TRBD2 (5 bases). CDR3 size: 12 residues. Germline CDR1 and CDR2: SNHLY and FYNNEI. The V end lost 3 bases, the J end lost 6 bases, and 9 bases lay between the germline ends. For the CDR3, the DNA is TGTGCCAGCAGTGAGAGTCGGGGCGAGCAGTACTTC. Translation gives CASSESRGEQYF. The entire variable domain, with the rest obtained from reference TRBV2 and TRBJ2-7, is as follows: EPEVTQTPSHQVTQMGQEVILRCVPISNHLYFYWYRQILGQKVEFLVSFYNNEISEKSEIFDDQFSVERPDGSNFTLKIRSTKLEDSAMYFCASSESRGEQYFGPGTRLTVT.

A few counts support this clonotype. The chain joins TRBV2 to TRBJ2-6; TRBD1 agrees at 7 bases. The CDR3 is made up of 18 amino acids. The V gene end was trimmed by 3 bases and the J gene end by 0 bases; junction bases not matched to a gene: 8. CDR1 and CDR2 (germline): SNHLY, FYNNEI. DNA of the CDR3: TGTGCCAGCAGTGACGGGACAGCTGGAAGCTCTGGGGCCAACGTCCTGACTTTC. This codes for CASSDGTAGSSGANVLTF.

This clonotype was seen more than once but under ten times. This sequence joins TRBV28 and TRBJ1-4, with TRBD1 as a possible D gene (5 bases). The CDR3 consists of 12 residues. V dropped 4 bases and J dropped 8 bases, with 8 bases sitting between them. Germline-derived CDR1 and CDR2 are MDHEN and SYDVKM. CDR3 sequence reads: CASSSSGEKLFF. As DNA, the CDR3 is TGTGCCAGCAGTTCCTCAGGGGAAAAACTGTTTTTT.

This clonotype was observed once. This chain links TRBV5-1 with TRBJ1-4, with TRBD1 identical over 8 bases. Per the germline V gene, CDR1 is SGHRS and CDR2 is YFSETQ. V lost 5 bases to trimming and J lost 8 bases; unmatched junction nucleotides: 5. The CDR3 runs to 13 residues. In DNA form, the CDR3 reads TGCGCCAGCAGGCGCGACAGGGGAGAAAAACTGTTTTTT. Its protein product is CASRRDRGEKLFF.

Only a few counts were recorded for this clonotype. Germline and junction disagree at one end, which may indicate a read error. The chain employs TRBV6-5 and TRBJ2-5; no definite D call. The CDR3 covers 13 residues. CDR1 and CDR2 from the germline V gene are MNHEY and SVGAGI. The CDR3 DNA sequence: TGTGCCATCAGTTACTCCGGAACGAAGACCCAGTACTTC. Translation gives CAISYSGTKTQYF.

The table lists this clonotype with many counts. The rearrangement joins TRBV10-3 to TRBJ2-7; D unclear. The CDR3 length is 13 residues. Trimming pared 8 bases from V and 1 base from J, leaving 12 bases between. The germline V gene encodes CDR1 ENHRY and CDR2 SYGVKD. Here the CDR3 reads CAIGKASSYEQYF. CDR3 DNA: TGTGCCATCGGGAAGGCTAGTTCCTACGAGCAGTACTTC.

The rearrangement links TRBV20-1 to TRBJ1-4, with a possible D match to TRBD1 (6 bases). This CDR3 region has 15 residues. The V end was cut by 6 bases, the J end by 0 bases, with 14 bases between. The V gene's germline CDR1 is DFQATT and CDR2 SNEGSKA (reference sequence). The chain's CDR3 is CSATVGAATNEKLFF. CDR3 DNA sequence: TGCAGTGCCACTGTGGGGGCTGCAACTAATGAAAAACTGTTTTTT.

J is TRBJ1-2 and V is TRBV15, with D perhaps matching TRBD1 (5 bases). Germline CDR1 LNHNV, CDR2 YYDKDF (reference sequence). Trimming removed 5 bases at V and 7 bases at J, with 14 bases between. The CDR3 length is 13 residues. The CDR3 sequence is CATSWNRGSGYTF. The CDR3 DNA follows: TGTGCCACCAGCTGGAATAGGGGTAGTGGCTACACCTTC. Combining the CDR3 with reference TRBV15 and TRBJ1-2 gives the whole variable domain DAMVIQNPRYQVTQFGKPVTLSCSQTLNHNVMYWYQQKSSQAPKLLFHYYDKDFNNEADTPDNFQSRRPNTSFCFLDIRSPGLGDTAMYLCATSWNRGSGYTFGSGTRLTVV.

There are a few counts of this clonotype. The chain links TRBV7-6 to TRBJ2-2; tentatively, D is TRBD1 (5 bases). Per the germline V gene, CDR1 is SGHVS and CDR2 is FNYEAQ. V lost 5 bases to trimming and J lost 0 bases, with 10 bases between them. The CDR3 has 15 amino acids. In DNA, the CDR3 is TGTGCCAGCAGCCCCCGACAGACGAACACCGGGGAGCTGTTTTTT. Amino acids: CASSPRQTNTGELFF.